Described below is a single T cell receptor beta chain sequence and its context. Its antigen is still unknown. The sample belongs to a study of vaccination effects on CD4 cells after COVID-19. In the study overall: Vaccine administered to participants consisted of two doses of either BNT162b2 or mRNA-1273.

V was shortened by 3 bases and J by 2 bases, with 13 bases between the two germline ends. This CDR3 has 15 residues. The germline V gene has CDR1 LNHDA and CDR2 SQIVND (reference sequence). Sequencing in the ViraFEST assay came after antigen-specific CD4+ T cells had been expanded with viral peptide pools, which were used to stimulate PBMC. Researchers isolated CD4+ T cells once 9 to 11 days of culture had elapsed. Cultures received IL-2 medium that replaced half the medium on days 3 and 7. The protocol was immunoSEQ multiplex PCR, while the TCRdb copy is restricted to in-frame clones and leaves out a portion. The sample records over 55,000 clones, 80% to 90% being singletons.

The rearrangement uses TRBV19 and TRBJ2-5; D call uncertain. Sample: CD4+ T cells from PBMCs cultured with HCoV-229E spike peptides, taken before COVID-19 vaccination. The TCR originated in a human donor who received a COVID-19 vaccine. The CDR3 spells CASSMGPGRQETQYF. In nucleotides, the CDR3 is TGTGCCAGTAGTATGGGTCCCGGGCGGCAAGAGACCCAGTACTTC.